This passage covers 9 T cell receptor beta chains from one sample sequenced in a study of blood T cell repertoires in COVID-19 (dated by TCRdb to about 2020). The library was generated by the immunoSEQ multiplex PCR assay. Entries here come from immuneACCESS through TCRdb and include only in-frame sequences with V and J called. Some clones fail to appear in such tables; in the studies checked, an unresolved V gene covers under half of the shortfall, and the cause of the remainder is unknown. For this sample the table gives under 250,000 clones, of which around 81% were detected only once. Of the sample, around 5.1% is held by the ten largest clones. Sequenced sample: peripheral blood. The receptor set was obtained from a woman aged 70-85 years with acute or convalescent COVID-19.

This clone was detected ten times or more. CDR3: CASSKWASGNTDTQYF. The CDR3 DNA reads as TGTGCCAGTAGTAAATGGGCTAGCGGGAACACAGATACGCAGTATTTT. The J gene is TRBJ2-3, the V gene TRBV19, with 9 bases fitting TRBD2. With 4 bases clipped from V and 2 bases from J, the junction kept 7 bases outside the gene matches. In germline, CDR1 is LNHDA, CDR2 SQIVND (reference sequence). The CDR3 contains 16 residues.

This sequence joins TRBV19 and TRBJ1-5; TRBD1 might be the D (5 bases). V was cut by 3 bases and J by 1 base, with 16 bases left in between. The CDR3 is made up of 17 amino acids. The V gene's germline CDR1 is LNHDA and CDR2 SQIVND (reference sequence). CDR3 sequence (DNA): TGTGCCAGTAGTATTTGGGAGGGGAGTGGAAGCAATCAGCCCCAGCATTTT. It is translated as CASSIWEGSGSNQPQHF.

The V and J genes are TRBV10-1 and TRBJ2-1; 11 nucleotides agree with TRBD2. V gave up 0 bases and J gave up 7 bases; unmatched junction bases: 17. The germline gives CDR1 WNHNN, CDR2 SYGVQD (reference sequence). The CDR3 spans 20 residues. For the CDR3, the DNA is TGCGCCAGCAGTGAGTCCCTAGCGGGAGGAAAAGGGCAGGGCCGGAATGAGCAGTTCTTC. Protein product: CASSESLAGGKGQGRNEQFF.

With respect to this clone: Germline is not matched at one junction end, which may reflect a read error. Other DNA sequences in the sample encode the same CDR3. The chain carries TRBV11-1 and TRBJ1-6; 7 bases line up with TRBD1. The CDR3 contains 13 residues. CDR1 is SGHAT and CDR2 is FQDESV in the germline V gene (reference sequence). As DNA, the CDR3 is TGTGCCAGCAGCTTAGAAGGGGGCTCACCCCTCCATTTT. Translated: CASSLEGGSPLHF. The whole variable domain, remainder taken from reference TRBV11-1 and TRBJ1-6, is EAEVAQSPRYKITEKSQAVAFWCDPISGHATLYWYRQILGQGPELLVQFQDESVVDDSQLPKDRFSAERLKGVDSTLKIQPAELGDSAMYLCASSLEGGSPLHFGNGTRLTVT.

The chain carries TRBV4-2 and TRBJ2-5, with 12 bases lining up with TRBD2. The CDR3 totals 17 residues. The trim removed 0 bases at V and 5 bases at J, leaving 7 bases unmatched. In germline, CDR1 is LGHNA, CDR2 YNFKEQ. The CDR3 sequence is CASSQDLAGGPGETQYF. CDR3 nucleotides: TGTGCCAGCAGCCAAGATCTAGCGGGAGGGCCGGGGGAGACCCAGTACTTC.

The gene calls are TRBV2 and TRBJ2-7; TRBD1 aligns across 7 bases. V was clipped by 4 bases and J by 5 bases; unmatched bases: 8. The V gene's germline CDR1 is SNHLY and CDR2 FYNNEI. The CDR3 has 14 residues. The CDR3 reads CASSANRGIHEQYF. CDR3 bases: TGTGCCAGCAGTGCCAACAGGGGAATTCACGAGCAGTACTTC.

This clone occurred a few times. The rearrangement joins TRBV25-1 to TRBJ1-2; TRBD1 agrees at 11 bases. CDR3 size: 15 residues. V lost 4 bases to trimming and J lost 2 bases; unmatched junction nucleotides: 3. The germline V gene encodes CDR1 MGHDK and CDR2 SYGVNS. CDR3 loop: CASSARTGGNYGYTF. DNA of the CDR3: TGTGCCAGCAGTGCCCGGACAGGGGGCAACTATGGCTACACCTTC.

The table lists this clone with a few counts. The chain is built from TRBV6-5 and TRBJ2-1; 9 bases line up with TRBD1. The J segment lost 6 bases and the V segment lost 2 bases, leaving 2 bases of the junction unmatched. The CDR3 extends over 14 amino acids. Germline loops: CDR1 MNHEY, CDR2 SVGAGI. The CDR3 loop reads CASSYDRGGNEQFF. CDR3 DNA: TGTGCCAGCAGTTACGACAGGGGGGGCAATGAGCAGTTCTTC.

The chain joins TRBV19 to TRBJ2-5; TRBD2 agrees at 11 bases. In germline, CDR1 is LNHDA, CDR2 SQIVND (reference sequence). V was pared by 6 bases and J by 4 bases, with 7 bases of the junction left unmatched. The CDR3 covers 15 residues. This CDR3 reads CASRNSGRAPETQYF. As DNA, the CDR3 is TGTGCCAGTAGAAATAGCGGGAGGGCCCCAGAGACCCAGTACTTC.